The 10 T cell receptor beta chains presented below share a single source sample, sequenced in a study of blood T cell repertoires in COVID-19. Repertoires were generated with immunoSEQ multiplex PCR, while TCRdb's copy carries only in-frame clones and drops some. There are under 350,000 clones in the sample; about nine tenths occur only once, and 2.6% lies in the top ten. The sample taken for sequencing was PBMCs or T cells enriched from blood (not recorded which). The source of these receptors is a woman in her late teens or twenties who had recovered from COVID-19.

The chain is built from TRBV19 and TRBJ1-5; D remains ambiguous. Per the germline V gene, CDR1 is LNHDA and CDR2 is SQIVND (reference sequence). The CDR3 loop spans 13 amino acids. The germline V and J ends were trimmed by 3 bases and 6 bases, with 9 bases remaining between them. Here the CDR3 reads CASSIKNTQPQHF. In DNA, the CDR3 is TGTGCCAGTAGTATTAAGAACACTCAGCCCCAGCATTTT.

The count of this clone is one. V and J are TRBV9 and TRBJ2-2, with TRBD1 as a possible D gene (5 bases). Trimming left V 4 bases short and J 4 bases short, with 14 bases between. The CDR3 extends over 15 amino acids. Per the germline V gene, CDR1 is SGDLS and CDR2 is YYNGEE. The DNA for the CDR3 is TGTGCCAGCAGCACCAGGGTTTTGGCCACCGGGGAGCTGTTTTTT. This gives the protein CASSTRVLATGELFF.

The genes are TRBV9 and TRBJ2-7, with D possibly matching TRBD1 (6 bases). The V and J ends lost 0 bases and 0 bases respectively, with 16 bases between them. CDR3 length equals 17 residues. CDR1 SGDLS and CDR2 YYNGEE come from the germline V gene. CDR3 sequence (DNA): TGTGCCAGCAGCGTAGCTCCTGGGACACGGAGCTCCTACGAGCAGTACTTC. Translation gives CASSVAPGTRSSYEQYF. Based on the CDR3 plus reference TRBV9 and TRBJ2-7, the full variable domain is DSGVTQTPKHLITATGQRVTLRCSPRSGDLSVYWYQQSLDQGLQFLIQYYNGEERAKGNILERFSAQQFPDLHSELNLSSLELGDSALYFCASSVAPGTRSSYEQYFGPGTRLTVT.

The V call is TRBV7-2, the J call TRBJ2-7, with D perhaps TRBD2 (5 bases). V was pared by 4 bases and J by 1 base, with 8 bases between. The germline gives CDR1 SGHTA, CDR2 FQGNSA. The CDR3 sequence is 13 residues long. The CDR3 DNA reads as TGTGCCAGCAGCTACCGGGGTTCCTACGAGCAGTACTTC. Translating it yields CASSYRGSYEQYF. The whole variable domain, filled in from reference TRBV7-2 and TRBJ2-7, reads GAGVSQSPSNKVTEKGKDVELRCDPISGHTALYWYRQSLGQGLEFLIYFQGNSAPDKSGLPSDRFSAERTGGSVSTLTIQRTQQEDSAVYLCASSYRGSYEQYFGPGTRLTVT.

The chain links TRBV19 to TRBJ2-7; 7 bases match TRBD1. Germline CDR1 reads LNHDA; CDR2 reads SQIVND (reference sequence). V gave up 5 bases and J gave up 3 bases; unmatched junction bases: 7. The CDR3 has 14 amino acids. The CDR3 nucleotides read TGTGCCAGTAGTTCGTCGACAGGGAGCTACGAGCAGTACTTC. Translation: CASSSSTGSYEQYF.

V gene TRBV2 combines with J gene TRBJ1-1; perhaps TRBD1 as D (5 bases). V was clipped by 8 bases and J by 3 bases, with 10 bases between them. The germline CDR1 and CDR2 sequences are SNHLY and FYNNEI. The length of the CDR3 is 12 residues. The CDR3 region is CASEQDHTEAFF. DNA of the CDR3: TGTGCCAGCGAACAGGATCACACTGAAGCTTTCTTT.

In this sample, this clone turned up once. The chain recombines TRBV9 with TRBJ2-1, with TRBD1 identical over 10 bases. V dropped 0 bases and J dropped 7; count of bases not matched to a gene: 7. This CDR3 contains 16 residues. CDR1 and CDR2 from the germline V gene are SGDLS and YYNGEE. CDR3 DNA sequence: TGTGCCAGCAGCGTAGAGGAGGACAGGGGGTCGAATGAGCAGTTCTTC. This sequence encodes CASSVEEDRGSNEQFF.

This chain connects TRBV13 to TRBJ1-2; perhaps TRBD1 as D (5 bases). The ends were cut back, 5 bases at V and 4 bases at J, with 14 bases in the middle. The CDR3 totals 14 residues. Germline assignment: CDR1 PRHDT and CDR2 FYEKMQ (reference sequence). For the CDR3, the DNA is TGTGCCAGCAGCCCTCAGGGATCGCGCTATGGCTACACCTTC. This translates into CASSPQGSRYGYTF.

V is TRBV29-1 and J is TRBJ2-5, with a weak D call TRBD2 (6 bases). Per germline, CDR1 SQVTM and CDR2 ANQGSEA. This CDR3 comprises 12 residues. V lost 4 bases to trimming and J lost 1 base, with 7 bases between them. The CDR3 spells CSVATSQETQYF. The CDR3 DNA follows: TGCAGCGTTGCGACTAGCCAAGAGACCCAGTACTTC.

This sequence joins TRBV7-9 and TRBJ2-3, with TRBD1 as a possible D gene (6 bases). The CDR3 runs to 17 residues. CDR1 SEHNR and CDR2 FQNEAQ come from the germline V gene (reference sequence). V lost 2 bases and J lost 1, with 16 bases in between. DNA of the CDR3: TGTGCCAGCAGCTTAACAGGGAAACCGTTGGGCACAGATACGCAGTATTTT. It translates to CASSLTGKPLGTDTQYF. The variable domain in full, completed from reference TRBV7-9 and TRBJ2-3, reads DTGVSQNPRHKITKRGQNVTFRCDPISEHNRLYWYRQTLGQGPEFLTYFQNEAQLEKSRLLSDRFSAERPKGSFSTLEIQRTEQGDSAMYLCASSLTGKPLGTDTQYFGPGTRLTVL.